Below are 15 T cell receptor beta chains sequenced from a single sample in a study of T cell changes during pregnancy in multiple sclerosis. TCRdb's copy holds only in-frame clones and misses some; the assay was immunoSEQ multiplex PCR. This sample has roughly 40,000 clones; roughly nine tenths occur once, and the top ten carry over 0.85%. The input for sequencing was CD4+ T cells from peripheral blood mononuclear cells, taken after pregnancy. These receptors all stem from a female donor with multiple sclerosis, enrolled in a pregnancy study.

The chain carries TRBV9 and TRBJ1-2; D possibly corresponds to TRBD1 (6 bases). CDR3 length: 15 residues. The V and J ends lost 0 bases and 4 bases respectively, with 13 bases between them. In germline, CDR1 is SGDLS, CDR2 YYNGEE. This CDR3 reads CASSVDPGQTYGYTF. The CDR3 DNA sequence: TGTGCCAGCAGCGTAGACCCCGGACAGACCTATGGCTACACCTTC. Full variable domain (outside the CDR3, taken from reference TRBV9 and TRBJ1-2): DSGVTQTPKHLITATGQRVTLRCSPRSGDLSVYWYQQSLDQGLQFLIQYYNGEERAKGNILERFSAQQFPDLHSELNLSSLELGDSALYFCASSVDPGQTYGYTFGSGTRLTVV.

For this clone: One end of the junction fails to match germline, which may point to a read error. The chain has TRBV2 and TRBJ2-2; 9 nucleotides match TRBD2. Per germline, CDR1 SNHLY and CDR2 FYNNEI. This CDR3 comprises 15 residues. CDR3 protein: CASTNLAGNAGELFF. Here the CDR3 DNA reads TGTGCCAGCACCAACCTAGCGGGGAACGCCGGGGAGCTGTTTTTT.

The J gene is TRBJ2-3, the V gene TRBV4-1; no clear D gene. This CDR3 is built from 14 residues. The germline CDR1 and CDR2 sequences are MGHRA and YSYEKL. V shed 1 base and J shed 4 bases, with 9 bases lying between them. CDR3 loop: CASSQVGPPDTQYF. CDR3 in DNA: TGCGCCAGCAGCCAAGTTGGCCCCCCAGATACGCAGTATTTT.

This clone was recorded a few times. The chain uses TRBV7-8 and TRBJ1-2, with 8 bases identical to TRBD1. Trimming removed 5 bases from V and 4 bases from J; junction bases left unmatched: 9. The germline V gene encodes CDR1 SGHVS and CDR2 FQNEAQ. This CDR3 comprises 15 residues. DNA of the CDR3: TGTGCCAGCAGCCCGGGACAGGCGGTTGGCTATGGCTACACCTTC. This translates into CASSPGQAVGYGYTF.

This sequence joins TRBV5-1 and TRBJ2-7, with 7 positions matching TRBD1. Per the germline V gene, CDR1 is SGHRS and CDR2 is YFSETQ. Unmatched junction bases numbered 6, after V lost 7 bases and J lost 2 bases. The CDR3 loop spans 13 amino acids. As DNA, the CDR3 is TGCGCCAGCCGTGGAACAGGGGCCTACGAGCAGTACTTC. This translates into CASRGTGAYEQYF.

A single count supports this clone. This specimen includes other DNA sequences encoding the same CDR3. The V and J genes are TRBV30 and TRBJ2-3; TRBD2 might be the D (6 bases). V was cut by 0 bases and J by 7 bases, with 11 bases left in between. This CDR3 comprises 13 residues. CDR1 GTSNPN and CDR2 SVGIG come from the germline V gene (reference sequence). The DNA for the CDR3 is TGTGCCTGGAGTGTAAATGGGAGGAATACGCAGTATTTT. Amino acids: CAWSVNGRNTQYF.

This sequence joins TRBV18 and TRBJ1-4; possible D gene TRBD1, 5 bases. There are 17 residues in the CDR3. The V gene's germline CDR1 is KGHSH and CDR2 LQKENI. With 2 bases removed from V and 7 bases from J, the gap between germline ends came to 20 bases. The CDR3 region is CASSPNTYRGGSEKLFF. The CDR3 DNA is TGTGCCAGCTCACCAAACACGTATCGCGGGGGGAGTGAAAAACTGTTTTTT.

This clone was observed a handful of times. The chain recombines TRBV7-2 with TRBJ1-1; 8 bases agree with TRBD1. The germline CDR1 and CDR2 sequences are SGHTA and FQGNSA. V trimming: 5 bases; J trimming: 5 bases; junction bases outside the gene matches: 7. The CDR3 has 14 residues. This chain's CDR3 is CASSLDRVRTEAFF. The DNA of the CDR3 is TGTGCCAGCAGCCTGGACAGGGTCAGGACTGAAGCTTTCTTT.

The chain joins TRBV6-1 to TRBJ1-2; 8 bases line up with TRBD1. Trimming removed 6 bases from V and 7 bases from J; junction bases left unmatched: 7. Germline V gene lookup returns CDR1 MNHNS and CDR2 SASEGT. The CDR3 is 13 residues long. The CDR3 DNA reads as TGTGCCAGCAGGACCGGGACAGGCGGTGGCTACACCTTC. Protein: CASRTGTGGGYTF.

The CDR3 spells CASSLDRTGTYNEQFF. Here the CDR3 DNA reads TGTGCCAGCAGCTTAGATCGGACAGGGACCTACAATGAGCAGTTCTTC. The chain uses TRBV7-2 and TRBJ2-1, with TRBD1 matching over 8 bases. J gave up 2 bases and V 1 base, and 4 bases lay outside the gene matches. Germline-derived CDR1 and CDR2 are SGHTA and FQGNSA. CDR3 length equals 16 residues.

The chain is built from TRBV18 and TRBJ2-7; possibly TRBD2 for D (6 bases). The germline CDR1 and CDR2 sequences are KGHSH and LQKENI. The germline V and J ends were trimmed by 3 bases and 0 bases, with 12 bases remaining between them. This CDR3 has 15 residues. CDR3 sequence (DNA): TGTGCCAGCTCACCGGGCGGGGTACGCTCCTACGAGCAGTACTTC. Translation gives CASSPGGVRSYEQYF. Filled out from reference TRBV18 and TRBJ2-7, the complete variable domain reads NAGVMQNPRHLVRRRGQEARLRCSPMKGHSHVYWYRQLPEEGLKFMVYLQKENIIDESGMPKERFSAEFPKEGPSILRIQQVVRGDSAAYFCASSPGGVRSYEQYFGPGTRLTVT.

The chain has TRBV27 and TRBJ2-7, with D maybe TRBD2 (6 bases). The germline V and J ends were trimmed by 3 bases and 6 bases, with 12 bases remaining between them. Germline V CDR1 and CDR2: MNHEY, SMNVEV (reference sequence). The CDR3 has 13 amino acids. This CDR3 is CASSFYQGLEQYF. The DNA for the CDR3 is TGTGCCAGCAGTTTCTATCAGGGACTCGAGCAGTACTTC.

CDR3 loop: CASSLNMNTEAFF. The CDR3 DNA reads TGTGCCAGCAGTTTAAACATGAACACTGAAGCTTTCTTT. The rearrangement links TRBV28 to TRBJ1-1; unclear D gene. Germline CDR1 MDHEN, CDR2 SYDVKM. This CDR3 spans 13 amino acids. Between the trimmed V and J ends, which lost 2 bases and 0 bases, there was a span of 4 bases.

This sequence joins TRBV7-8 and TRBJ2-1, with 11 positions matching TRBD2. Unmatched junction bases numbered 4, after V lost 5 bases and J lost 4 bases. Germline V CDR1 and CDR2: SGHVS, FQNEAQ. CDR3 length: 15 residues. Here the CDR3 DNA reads TGTGCCAGCAGCAGGACTAGCGGGTGGTACAATGAGCAGTTCTTC. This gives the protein CASSRTSGWYNEQFF.

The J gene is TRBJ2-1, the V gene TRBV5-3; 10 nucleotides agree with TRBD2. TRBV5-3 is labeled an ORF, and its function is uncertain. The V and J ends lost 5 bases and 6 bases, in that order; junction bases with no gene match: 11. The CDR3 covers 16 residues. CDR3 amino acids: CARSTVERGGVNEQFF. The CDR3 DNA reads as TGTGCCAGAAGTACCGTCGAGCGGGGGGGGGTCAATGAGCAGTTCTTC.